These 6 T cell receptor beta chains came from one sample sequenced in a study of T cells after yellow fever vaccination. MiXCR, applied by TCRdb to the 5' RACE reads, yields one record per CDR3 protein. The sample lists just over 300,000 distinct CDR3 sequences; around 4% were seen once. Sequenced material: PBMCs, taken on the day of the yellow fever booster vaccination. All receptors come from a young man who received the YFV17D yellow fever vaccine.

This clonotype has only a few counts. CDR3 sequence: CASSSLERGQETQYF. CDR3 nucleotide sequence: TGTGCCAGCAGCTCTCTTGAGCGAGGCCAAGAGACCCAGTACTTC. The rearrangement links TRBV5-4 to TRBJ2-5; D is undetermined. Germline V gene sequence: CDR1 SGHNT, CDR2 YYREEE (reference sequence). V lost 3 bases and J lost 1, with 13 bases in between. This CDR3 has 15 residues.

The J gene is TRBJ2-3, the V gene TRBV15, with TRBD2 matching 8 bases. V trimming: 5 bases; J trimming: 2 bases; junction bases outside the gene matches: 9. The CDR3 runs to 16 residues. In germline, CDR1 is LNHNV, CDR2 YYDKDF (reference sequence). The CDR3 DNA is TGTGCCACCAGCTCCCGACTAGCGAGGAACACAGATACGCAGTATTTT. As protein: CATSSRLARNTDTQYF.

This clonotype came up many times. J is TRBJ2-1 and V is TRBV6-2 or TRBV6-3; no firm D call. The CDR3 consists of 15 residues. CDR1 MNHEY and CDR2 SVGEGT come from the germline V gene. V was clipped by 2 bases and J by 2 bases, with 10 bases between them. CDR3 loop: CASSYGPRAYNEQFF. The DNA of the CDR3 is TGTGCCAGCAGTTACGGGCCACGGGCCTACAATGAGCAGTTCTTC.

This clonotype has a count of ten or more. The rearrangement links TRBV4-3 to TRBJ1-1, with unresolved D. V gave up 1 base and J gave up 4 bases, with 13 bases separating them. CDR1 LGHNA and CDR2 YSLEER come from the germline V gene. The CDR3 is made up of 15 amino acids. CDR3 in amino acids: CASSQGSRMSTEAFF. The CDR3 coding sequence is TGCGCCAGCAGCCAAGGGTCCAGAATGAGCACTGAAGCTTTCTTT.

This clonotype came up a few times. The genes are TRBV5-6 and TRBJ2-3; 10 bases agree with TRBD2. V dropped 4 bases and J dropped 1; count of bases not matched to a gene: 6. Germline assignment: CDR1 SGHDT and CDR2 YYEEEE. CDR3 length: 16 residues. DNA of the CDR3: TGTGCCAGCAGCGAGATCACTAGCGGGGGCACAGATACGCAGTATTTT. Its protein product is CASSEITSGGTDTQYF.

This clonotype was found many times. The chain is built from TRBV5-1 and TRBJ1-1; D is uncertain. The V end lost 1 base, the J end lost 1 base, and 8 bases lay between the germline ends. The germline gives CDR1 SGHRS, CDR2 YFSETQ. CDR3 length: 14 amino acids. CDR3 region: CASSLFDPNTEAFF. The CDR3 nucleotides are TGCGCCAGCAGCTTGTTCGACCCGAACACTGAAGCTTTCTTT.